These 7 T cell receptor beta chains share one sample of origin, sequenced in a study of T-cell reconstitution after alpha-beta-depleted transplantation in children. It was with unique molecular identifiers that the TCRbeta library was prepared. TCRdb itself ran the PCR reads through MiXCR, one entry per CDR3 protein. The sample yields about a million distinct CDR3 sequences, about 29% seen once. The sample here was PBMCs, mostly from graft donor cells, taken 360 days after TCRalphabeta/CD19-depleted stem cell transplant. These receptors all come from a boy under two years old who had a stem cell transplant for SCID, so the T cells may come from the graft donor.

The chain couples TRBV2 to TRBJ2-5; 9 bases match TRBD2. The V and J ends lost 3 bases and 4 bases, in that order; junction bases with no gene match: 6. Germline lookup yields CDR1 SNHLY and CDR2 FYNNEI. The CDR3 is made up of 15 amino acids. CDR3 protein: CASSDGLAWRETQYF. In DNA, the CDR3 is TGTGCCAGCAGTGACGGACTAGCGTGGCGAGAGACCCAGTACTTC.

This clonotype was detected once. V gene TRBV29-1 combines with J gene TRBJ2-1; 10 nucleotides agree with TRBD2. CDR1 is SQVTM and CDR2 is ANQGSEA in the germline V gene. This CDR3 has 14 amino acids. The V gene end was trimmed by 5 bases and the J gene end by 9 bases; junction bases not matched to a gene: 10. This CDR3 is CSVTQSGGASEQFF. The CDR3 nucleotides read TGCAGCGTTACCCAAAGCGGGGGGGCGAGTGAGCAGTTCTTC.

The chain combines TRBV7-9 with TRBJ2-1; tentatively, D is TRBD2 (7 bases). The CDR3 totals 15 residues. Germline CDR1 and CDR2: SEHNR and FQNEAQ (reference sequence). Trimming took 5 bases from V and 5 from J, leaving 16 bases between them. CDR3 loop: CASSGVSGGHNEQFF. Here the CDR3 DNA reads TGTGCCAGCAGCGGGGTCTCGGGGGGCCACAATGAGCAGTTCTTC.

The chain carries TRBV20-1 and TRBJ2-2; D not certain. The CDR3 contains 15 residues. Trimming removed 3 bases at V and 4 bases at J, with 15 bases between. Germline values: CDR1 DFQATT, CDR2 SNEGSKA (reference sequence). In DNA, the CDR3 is TGCAGTGCTAGTCGGGCGTCTATGGGCACCGGGGAGCTGTTTTTT. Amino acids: CSASRASMGTGELFF.

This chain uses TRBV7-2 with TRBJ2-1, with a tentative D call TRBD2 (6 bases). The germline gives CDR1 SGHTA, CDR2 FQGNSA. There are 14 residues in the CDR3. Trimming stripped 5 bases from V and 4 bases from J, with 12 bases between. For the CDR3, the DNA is TGTGCCAGCAGCGCCCCTAGCGAGTACAATGAGCAGTTCTTC. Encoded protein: CASSAPSEYNEQFF.

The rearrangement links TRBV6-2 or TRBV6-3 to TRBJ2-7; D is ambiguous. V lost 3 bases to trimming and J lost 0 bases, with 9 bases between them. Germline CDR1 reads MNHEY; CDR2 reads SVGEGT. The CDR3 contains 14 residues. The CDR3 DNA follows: TGTGCCAGCAGTTATGCCAGCAACTCCTACGAGCAGTACTTC. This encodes CASSYASNSYEQYF.

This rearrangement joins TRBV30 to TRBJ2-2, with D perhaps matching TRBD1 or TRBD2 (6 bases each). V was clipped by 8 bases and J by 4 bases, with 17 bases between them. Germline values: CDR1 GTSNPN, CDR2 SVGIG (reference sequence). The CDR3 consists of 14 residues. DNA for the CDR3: TGTGCCGCCGGGGAAGGGGGGACCACCGGGGAGCTGTTTTTT. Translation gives CAAGEGGTTGELFF.